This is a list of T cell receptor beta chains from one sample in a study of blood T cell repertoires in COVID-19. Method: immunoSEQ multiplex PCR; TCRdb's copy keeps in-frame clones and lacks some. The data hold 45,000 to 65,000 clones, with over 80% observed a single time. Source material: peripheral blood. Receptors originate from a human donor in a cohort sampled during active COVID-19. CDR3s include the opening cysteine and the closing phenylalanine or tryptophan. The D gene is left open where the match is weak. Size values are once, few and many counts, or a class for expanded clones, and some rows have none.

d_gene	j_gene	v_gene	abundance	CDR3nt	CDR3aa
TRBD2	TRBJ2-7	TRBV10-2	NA	TGCGCCAGCAAATCAGCGGGAGAGTCCTACGAGCAGTACTTC	CASKSAGESYEQYF
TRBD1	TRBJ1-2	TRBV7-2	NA	TGTGCCAGCAGCTGGGGACAGGGGAGGGACTATGGCTACACCTTC	CASSWGQGRDYGYTF
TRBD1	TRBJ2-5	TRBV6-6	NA	TGTGCCAGCAGCGTTACAGGGGGACGTGAAGAGACCCAGTACTTC	CASSVTGGREETQYF
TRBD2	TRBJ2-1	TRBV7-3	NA	TGTGCCAGCAGCAAAACTAGCGATACCTACAATGAGCAGTTCTTC	CASSKTSDTYNEQFF
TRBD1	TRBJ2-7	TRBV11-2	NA	TGTGCCAGCAGCTTAGATCTTCTGACAGGGTCCTACGAGCAGTACTTC	CASSLDLLTGSYEQYF
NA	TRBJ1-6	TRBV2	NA	TGTGCCAGCAGTCGGGACATAAATTCACCCCTCCACTTT	CASSRDINSPLHF
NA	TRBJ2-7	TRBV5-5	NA	TGTGCCAGCAGCTTATGGGACAGACTAGCCTACGAGCAGTACTTC	CASSLWDRLAYEQYF
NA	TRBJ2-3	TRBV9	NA	TGTGCCAGCAGCGCTTATTCTAGCACAGATACGCAGTATTTT	CASSAYSSTDTQYF
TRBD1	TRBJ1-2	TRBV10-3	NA	TGTGCCATCAGTGAAAGGGACAGGGGATATAACTATGGCTACACCTTC	CAISERDRGYNYGYTF
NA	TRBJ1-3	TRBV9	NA	TGTGCCAGCAGCGTCGGTAGCGGAACCTCTGGAAACACCATATATTTT	CASSVGSGTSGNTIYF
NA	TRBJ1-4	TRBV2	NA	TGTGCCAGCAAGCGTGGGACTAATGAAAAACTGTTTTTT	CASKRGTNEKLFF
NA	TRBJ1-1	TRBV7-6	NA	TGTGCCAGCAGCTTTCAATCCGCTGCGCGGGGAGTTGAAGCTTTCTTT	CASSFQSAARGVEAFF
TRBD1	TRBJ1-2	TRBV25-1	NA	TGTGCCAGCAGTTCATTGGACAGGCATTTCTATGGCTACACCTTC	CASSSLDRHFYGYTF
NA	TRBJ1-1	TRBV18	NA	TGTGCCAGCTCACCGACGCAGGGTTCCACTGAAGCTTTCTTT	CASSPTQGSTEAFF
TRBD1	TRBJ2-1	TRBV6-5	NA	TGTGCCAGCAGTATCAGGGGGTGGAATGAGCAGTTCTTC	CASSIRGWNEQFF
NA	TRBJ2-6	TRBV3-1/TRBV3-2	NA	TGTGCCAGCAGGTCAATGGCAGGGTTGGTAACTGGGGCCAACGTCCTGACTTTC	CASRSMAGLVTGANVLTF
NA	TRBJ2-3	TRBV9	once	TGTGCCAGCAGCACTGCGCCCGGGCCCCCCGCGGGAGATACGCAGTATTTT	CASSTAPGPPAGDTQYF
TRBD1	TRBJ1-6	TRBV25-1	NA	TGTGCCAGCAGTGCCTCGCGACAGGGGAGTGGTTCACCCCTCCACTTT	CASSASRQGSGSPLHF
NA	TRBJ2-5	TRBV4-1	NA	TGCGCCAGCAGCCAAGGGCCCCCGGGGGGCGGGGAGACCCAGTACTTC	CASSQGPPGGGETQYF
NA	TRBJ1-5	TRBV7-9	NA	TGTGCCAGCAGCTTAGGTGTGGGGCAGTTTGATCAGCCCCAGCATTTT	CASSLGVGQFDQPQHF
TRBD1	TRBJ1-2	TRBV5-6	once	TGTGCCAGCAGCTATGGACAGGTTACCTATGGCTACACCTTC	CASSYGQVTYGYTF
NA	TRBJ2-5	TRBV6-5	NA	TGTGCCAGCAGACGGACAGCCGCAGAGACCCAGTACTTC	CASRRTAAETQYF
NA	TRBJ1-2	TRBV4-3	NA	TGCGCCAGCAGCCAGCAGGGGAGGGGCGGCTACACCTTC	CASSQQGRGGYTF
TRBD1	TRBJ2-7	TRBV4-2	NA	TGTGCCAGCAGCCAAGATAATGCCCAGGGGGCTCCCTACGAGCAGTACTTC	CASSQDNAQGAPYEQYF
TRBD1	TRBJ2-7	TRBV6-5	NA	TGTGCCAGCACCAGACAGGGGGGGGCCGAGGGGCAGTACTTC	CASTRQGGAEGQYF
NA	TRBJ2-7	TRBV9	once	TGTGCCAGCAGCCCCGGGGACTACGAGCAGTACTTC	CASSPGDYEQYF